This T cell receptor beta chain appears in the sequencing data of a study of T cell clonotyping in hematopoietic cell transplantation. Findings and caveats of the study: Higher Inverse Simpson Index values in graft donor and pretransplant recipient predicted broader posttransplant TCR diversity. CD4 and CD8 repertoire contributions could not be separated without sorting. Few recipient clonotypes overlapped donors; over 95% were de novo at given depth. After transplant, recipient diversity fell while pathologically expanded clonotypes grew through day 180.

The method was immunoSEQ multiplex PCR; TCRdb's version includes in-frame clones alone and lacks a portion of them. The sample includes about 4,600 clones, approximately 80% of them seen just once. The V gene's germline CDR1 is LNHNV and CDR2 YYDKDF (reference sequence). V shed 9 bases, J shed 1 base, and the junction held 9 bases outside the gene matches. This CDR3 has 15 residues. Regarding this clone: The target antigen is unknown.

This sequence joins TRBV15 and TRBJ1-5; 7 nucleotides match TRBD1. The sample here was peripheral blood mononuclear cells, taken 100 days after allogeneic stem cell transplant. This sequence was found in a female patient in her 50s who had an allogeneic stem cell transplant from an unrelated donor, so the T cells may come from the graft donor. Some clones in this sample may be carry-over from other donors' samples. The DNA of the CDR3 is TGTGCCACTAGAACAGGGACAGTAAGCAATCAGCCCCAGCATTTT. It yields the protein CATRTGTVSNQPQHF.